The 26 T cell receptor beta chains below all came from one sample that was sequenced in a study of metastatic and nonmetastatic thyroid tumors. TCRdb re-called the PCR reads with MiXCR. Altogether fewer than 40,000 clones are present, approximately 18% being singletons, with the ten largest covering 6.2%. Thyroid surgery took place with no prior treatment in any patient. The sample comprised blood. All receptors come from a male donor with papillary thyroid cancer or a benign thyroid nodule (not recorded which). Some clones in this sample may be carry-over from other donors' samples.

The chain joins TRBV5-1 to TRBJ2-3, with D possibly called TRBD1 or TRBD2 (5 bases each). Deletions cut 4 bases from V and 4 bases from J, with 13 bases between. Germline assignment: CDR1 SGHRS and CDR2 YFSETQ. CDR3 length equals 14 residues. As DNA, the CDR3 is TGCGCCAGCAGCCACGGACATAGCGCAGATACGCAGTATTTT. The encoded protein is CASSHGHSADTQYF.

This clone was observed a few times. The V and J genes are TRBV6-2 or TRBV6-3 and TRBJ1-6; D unresolved. CDR1 is MNHEY, CDR2 SVGEGT, per germline. CDR3 size: 14 residues. Trimming cost V 4 bases and J 5 bases, with 9 bases left between them. The CDR3 is CASSLTLNNSPLHF. The CDR3 DNA is TGTGCCAGCAGTTTGACACTGAATAATTCACCCCTCCACTTT.

This clone was counted ten times or more. The chain recombines TRBV25-1 with TRBJ1-6; the D gene is possibly TRBD1 (6 bases). With 4 bases removed from V and 7 bases from J, the gap between germline ends came to 17 bases. The CDR3 loop spans 16 amino acids. Germline V gene lookup returns CDR1 MGHDK and CDR2 SYGVNS. The CDR3 DNA sequence: TGTGCCAGCAGTGCAGGCAGGACAGCCTTGAATTCACCCCTCCACTTT. Its translation is CASSAGRTALNSPLHF.

This clone is medium-sized within its sample. The rearrangement joins TRBV6-1 to TRBJ2-7; D not certain. Germline V lookup: CDR1 MNHNS, CDR2 SASEGT. The CDR3 consists of 14 residues. Trimming left V 1 base short and J 3 bases short, with 10 bases between. CDR3 bases: TGTGCCAGCAGTGAAGGTTGGAACGGCTACGAGCAGTACTTC. It translates to CASSEGWNGYEQYF.

V gene TRBV11-1 combines with J gene TRBJ2-1, with 10 bases aligning to TRBD1. Trimming removed 5 bases from V and 13 bases from J; junction bases left unmatched: 20. The germline gives CDR1 SGHAT, CDR2 FQDESV (reference sequence). This CDR3 has 17 amino acids. The DNA for the CDR3 is TGTGCCAGCAGCCCGAATCCCGGGACAGGGGTTCTTCGAGATCAGTTCTTC. Translation gives CASSPNPGTGVLRDQFF.

This clone was seen ten or more times. This sequence joins TRBV12-3 or TRBV12-4 and TRBJ2-4; 10 positions match TRBD2. J lost 8 bases, V lost 2 bases, and 6 bases had no gene match. The CDR3 is 15 amino acids. The CDR3 spells CASSLMGLAIDIQYF. The CDR3, as DNA: TGTGCCAGCAGTTTAATGGGACTAGCGATAGACATTCAGTACTTC.

In this sample, this clone turned up a few times. The CDR3, as DNA: TGTGCAGGTTGGCTTGGCGGGGGGGCCCCCGGGGAGCTGTTTTTT. Translating gives CAGWLGGGAPGELFF. This chain connects TRBV2 to TRBJ2-2; 9 bases line up with TRBD2. This CDR3 spans 15 amino acids. CDR1 and CDR2 from the germline V gene are SNHLY and FYNNEI.

This clone was detected many times. The chain recombines TRBV7-7 with TRBJ2-3; 7 nucleotides match TRBD1. The V gene end was trimmed by 5 bases and the J gene end by 1 base; junction bases not matched to a gene: 3. Germline CDR1 reads SSHAT; CDR2 reads FNYEAQ (reference sequence). The CDR3 is made up of 14 amino acids. The CDR3 region is CASSLGTGTDTQYF. The CDR3 bases are TGTGCCAGCAGCCTAGGGACAGGCACAGATACGCAGTATTTT.

This clone was observed many times. V usage is TRBV6-2 or TRBV6-3 and J usage is TRBJ2-1; D gene uncertain. The germline gives CDR1 MNHEY, CDR2 SVGEGT. CDR3 length: 14 amino acids. V was trimmed by 7 bases and J by 1 base, leaving 11 bases between them. The CDR3 sequence: CASTLGPSYNEQFF. Written as DNA, the CDR3 is TGTGCCAGCACCCTCGGACCATCCTACAATGAGCAGTTCTTC.

This clone showed up many times. The CDR3 reads CSAGGTGSYEQYF. CDR3 bases: TGCAGTGCTGGGGGGACAGGGTCCTACGAGCAGTACTTC. The V call is TRBV20-1, the J call TRBJ2-7; 9 bases map to TRBD1. The CDR3 contains 13 residues. V trimming: 5 bases; J trimming: 1 base; junction bases outside the gene matches: 3. Germline V gene lookup returns CDR1 DFQATT and CDR2 SNEGSKA (reference sequence).

This clone was seen at least ten times. The J gene is TRBJ2-1, the V gene TRBV20-1; TRBD1 is a possible D gene (6 bases). Germline V gene sequence: CDR1 DFQATT, CDR2 SNEGSKA (reference sequence). This CDR3 is built from 14 residues. V gave up 0 bases and J gave up 8 bases, with 14 bases separating them. The CDR3 here is CSARDRGRGYEQFF. In DNA form, the CDR3 reads TGCAGTGCTAGAGATCGGGGCAGGGGCTATGAGCAGTTCTTC.

This clone was seen many times. V usage is TRBV20-1 and J usage is TRBJ2-7; D unclear. Germline loops: CDR1 DFQATT, CDR2 SNEGSKA (reference sequence). The germline V and J ends were trimmed by 3 bases and 2 bases, with 17 bases remaining between them. The CDR3 covers 15 residues. Written as DNA, the CDR3 is TGCAGTGCTAGGGGCAGGCTAGACTCACCCTACGAGCAGTACTTC. Translation gives CSARGRLDSPYEQYF.

In this sample, this clone turned up many times. The chain recombines TRBV6-1 with TRBJ1-1; D is possibly TRBD1 (5 bases). CDR3 length: 11 residues. Germline V gene data show CDR1 as MNHNS and CDR2 as SASEGT. Trimming pared 8 bases from V and 1 base from J, leaving 5 bases between. The CDR3 sequence is CASGGNTEAFF. CDR3 nucleotide sequence: TGTGCCAGCGGGGGGAACACTGAAGCTTTCTTT.

This clone has ten or more counts. This chain uses TRBV20-1 with TRBJ1-6; 7 bases align to TRBD1. The junction had 6 bases not matched to a gene; V was cut back by 0 bases and J by 7 bases. This CDR3 comprises 15 residues. CDR1 is DFQATT and CDR2 is SNEGSKA in the germline V gene (reference sequence). CDR3 coding DNA: TGCAGTGCTAGAGATCGCGTGACAGGGAATTCACCCCTCCACTTT. This sequence encodes CSARDRVTGNSPLHF.

This clone occurred many times. The chain recombines TRBV12-3 or TRBV12-4 with TRBJ2-3, with TRBD2 as a possible D gene (5 bases). Trimming took 5 bases from V and 0 from J, leaving 9 bases between them. The CDR3 is 14 amino acids. In nucleotides, the CDR3 is TGTGCCAGCAGTCCGCGGGTAAGCACAGATACGCAGTATTTT. This translates into CASSPRVSTDTQYF.

This clone showed up many times. V and J are TRBV20-1 and TRBJ1-5, with TRBD1 as a possible D gene (5 bases). Germline values: CDR1 DFQATT, CDR2 SNEGSKA (reference sequence). This CDR3 has 15 amino acids. V lost 1 base, J lost 6 bases, and 16 bases lay in between. The CDR3 loop is CSARVQGAPGQPQHF. In DNA, the CDR3 is TGCAGTGCTAGAGTCCAAGGGGCGCCGGGTCAGCCCCAGCATTTT.

The chain is built from TRBV15 and TRBJ1-5, with 7 bases matching TRBD1. CDR1 is LNHNV, CDR2 YYDKDF, per germline (reference sequence). V was pared by 0 bases and J by 3 bases, with 23 bases of the junction left unmatched. This CDR3 has 22 amino acids. The CDR3 region is CATSRDTLMVEGGQILNQPQHF. In nucleotides, the CDR3 is TGTGCCACCAGCAGAGATACCCTTATGGTTGAAGGGGGACAGATACTCAATCAGCCCCAGCATTTT. The whole variable domain, remainder taken from reference TRBV15 and TRBJ1-5, is DAMVIQNPRYQVTQFGKPVTLSCSQTLNHNVMYWYQQKSSQAPKLLFHYYDKDFNNEADTPDNFQSRRPNTSFCFLDIRSPGLGDTAMYLCATSRDTLMVEGGQILNQPQHFGDGTRLSIL.

This clone was found many times. The chain uses TRBV5-4 and TRBJ1-1; D not certain. This CDR3 contains 15 residues. Germline loops: CDR1 SGHNT, CDR2 YYREEE (reference sequence). The germline V and J ends were trimmed by 3 bases and 3 bases, with 15 bases remaining between them. CDR3 nucleotides: TGTGCCAGCAGCTCTCCCGGGGAACCGTACACTGAAGCTTTCTTT. This translates into CASSSPGEPYTEAFF.

This clone is medium-sized in the sample. This chain links TRBV20-1 with TRBJ1-2; TRBD1 matches 8 bases. The CDR3 runs 14 residues. Germline V gives CDR1 DFQATT, CDR2 SNEGSKA (reference sequence). The V gene end was trimmed by 5 bases and the J gene end by 8 bases; junction bases not matched to a gene: 13. The CDR3 bases are TGCAGTGCTTCCGGACAGGGAGGTTGGGAAGGCTACACCTTC. This translates into CSASGQGGWEGYTF.

Many counts were recorded for this clone. The CDR3 sequence: CASSATSYRVQETQYF. The CDR3 DNA reads as TGTGCCAGCAGCGCCACTAGCTACCGAGTCCAAGAGACCCAGTACTTC. The gene calls are TRBV6-1 and TRBJ2-5; tentative D call: TRBD2 (6 bases). Germline V CDR1 and CDR2: MNHNS, SASEGT. The CDR3 sequence is 16 residues long. Trimming removed 6 bases from V and 1 base from J, with 18 bases in between.

As for this clone: This sequence may be a read error, since a much larger clone differs from it by one base. The same CDR3 can be traced to other DNA sequences in this sample. The chain links TRBV20-1 to TRBJ1-1; D remains unclear. Germline V gene lookup returns CDR1 DFQATT and CDR2 SNEGSKA (reference sequence). This CDR3 region has 14 residues. Deletions cut 3 bases from V and 11 bases from J, with 22 bases between. The CDR3 DNA follows: TGCAGTGCTAGGGACCCCGCGAGAGAGGGTCGGGCTTTCTTT. As protein: CSARDPAREGRAFF.

This clone was observed at least ten times. The chain joins TRBV7-6 to TRBJ2-1; D gene unclear. Looked up from germline, CDR1 is SGHVS and CDR2 is FNYEAQ. V was pared by 5 bases and J by 5 bases, with 13 bases between. The CDR3 has 14 amino acids. CDR3 DNA: TGTGCCAGCAGCGGCAGCAGTTTCGACAATGAGCAGTTCTTC. Its translation: CASSGSSFDNEQFF.

This clone was observed at least ten times. The chain carries TRBV4-1 and TRBJ1-5; D is perhaps TRBD1 (5 bases). CDR3 length: 14 residues. Trimming took 1 base from V and 11 from J, leaving 15 bases between them. CDR1 is MGHRA, CDR2 YSYEKL, per germline. Written as DNA, the CDR3 is TGCGCCAGCAGCCAAGGACGGGGCGGGTCTGCCCAGCATTTT. It translates to CASSQGRGGSAQHF.

This clone rates as medium-sized (0.01 to 0.1%). CDR3 protein: CASTSGQGTYGYTF. DNA for the CDR3: TGTGCCAGCACCTCGGGACAGGGGACCTATGGCTACACCTTC. The rearrangement links TRBV6-1 to TRBJ1-2, with TRBD1 matching over 10 bases. V lost 7 bases to trimming and J lost 4 bases; unmatched junction nucleotides: 6. The length of the CDR3 is 14 residues. The germline CDR1 and CDR2 sequences are MNHNS and SASEGT.

This clone appeared many times. This chain uses TRBV28 with TRBJ2-1, with 11 bases lining up with TRBD2. CDR1 is MDHEN, CDR2 SYDVKM, per germline. V shed 6 bases, J shed 9 bases, and the junction held 13 bases outside the gene matches. The CDR3 is 16 amino acids. The CDR3 nucleotides are TGTGCCAGCAGGACCGTAGCGGGAGGGGTCTGGGGTGAGCAGTTCTTC. It specifies CASRTVAGGVWGEQFF.

Notes on this clone: A junction end diverges from the germline sequence, so it may reflect a read error. The rearrangement uses TRBV7-8 and TRBJ2-1, with D tentatively TRBD2 (5 bases). Looked up from germline, CDR1 is SGHVS and CDR2 is FQNEAQ. The CDR3 has 15 amino acids. CDR3 bases: TGTGCCAGCAGCTTAGTGAGCGGACCCTACAATTATCAGCTCTTC. It translates to CASSLVSGPYNYQLF.